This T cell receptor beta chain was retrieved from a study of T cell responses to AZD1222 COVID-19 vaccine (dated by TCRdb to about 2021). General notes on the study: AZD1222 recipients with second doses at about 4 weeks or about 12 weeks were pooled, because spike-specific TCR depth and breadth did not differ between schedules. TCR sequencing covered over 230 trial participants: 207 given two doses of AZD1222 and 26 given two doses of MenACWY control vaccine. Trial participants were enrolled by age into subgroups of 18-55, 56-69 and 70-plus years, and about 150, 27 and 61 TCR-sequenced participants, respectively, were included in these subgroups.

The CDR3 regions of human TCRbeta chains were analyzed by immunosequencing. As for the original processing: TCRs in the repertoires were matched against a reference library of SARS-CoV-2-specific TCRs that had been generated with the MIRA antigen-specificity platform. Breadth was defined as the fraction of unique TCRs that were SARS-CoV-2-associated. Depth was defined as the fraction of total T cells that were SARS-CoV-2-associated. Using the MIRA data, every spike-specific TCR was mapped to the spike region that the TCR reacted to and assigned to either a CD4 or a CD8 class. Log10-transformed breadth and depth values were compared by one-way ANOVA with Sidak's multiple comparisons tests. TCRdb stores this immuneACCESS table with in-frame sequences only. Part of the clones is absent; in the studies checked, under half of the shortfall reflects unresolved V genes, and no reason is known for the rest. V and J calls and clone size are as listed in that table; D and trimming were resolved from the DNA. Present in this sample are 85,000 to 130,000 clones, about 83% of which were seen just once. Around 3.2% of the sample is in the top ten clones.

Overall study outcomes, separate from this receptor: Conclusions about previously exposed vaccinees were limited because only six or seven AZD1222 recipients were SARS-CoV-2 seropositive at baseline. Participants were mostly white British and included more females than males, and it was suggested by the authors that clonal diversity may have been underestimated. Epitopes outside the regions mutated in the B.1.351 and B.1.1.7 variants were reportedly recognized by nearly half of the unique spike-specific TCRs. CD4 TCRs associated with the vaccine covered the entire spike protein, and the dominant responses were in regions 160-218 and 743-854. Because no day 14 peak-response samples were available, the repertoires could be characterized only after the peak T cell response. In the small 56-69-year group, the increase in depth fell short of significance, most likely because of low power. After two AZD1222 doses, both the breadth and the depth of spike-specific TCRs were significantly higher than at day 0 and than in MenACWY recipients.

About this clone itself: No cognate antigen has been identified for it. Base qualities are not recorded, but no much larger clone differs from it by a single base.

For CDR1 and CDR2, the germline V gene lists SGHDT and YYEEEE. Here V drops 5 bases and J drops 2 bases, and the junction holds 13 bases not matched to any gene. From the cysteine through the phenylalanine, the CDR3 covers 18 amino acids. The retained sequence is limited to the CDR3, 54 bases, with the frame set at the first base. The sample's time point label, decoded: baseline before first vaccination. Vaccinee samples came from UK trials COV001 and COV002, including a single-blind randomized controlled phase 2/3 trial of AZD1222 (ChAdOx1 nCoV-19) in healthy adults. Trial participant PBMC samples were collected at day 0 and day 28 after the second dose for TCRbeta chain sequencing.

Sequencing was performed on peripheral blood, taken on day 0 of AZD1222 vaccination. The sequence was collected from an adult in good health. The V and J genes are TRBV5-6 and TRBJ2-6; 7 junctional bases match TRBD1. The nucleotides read TGTGCCAGCAGTTCGCCGGGACAGAGGTCTCCTGGGGCCAACGTCCTGACTTTC. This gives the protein CASSSPGQRSPGANVLTF.